This T cell receptor (beta chain) was sequenced in a study of blood T cell repertoires in COVID-19 (dated by TCRdb to the early 2020s). With respect to the entire study: The collaborator samples originated in the United States, Italy and Spain and spanned the acute and convalescent phases of COVID-19. The material from the prospective study consisted of cDNA or gDNA derived from T cells, B-cell-depleted T cells, or PBMCs. Subjects who had been exposed to COVID-19, were actively infected with it, or had recovered from it provided the deeply sampled blood TCRbeta repertoires that made up the dataset. The repertoires were made available in a free public database intended to serve as a resource for research on the immune response to SARS-CoV-2. The samples were drawn from two sources: the first 160 participants of the ongoing ImmuneRACE study, and 1,000 to 1,500 subjects contributed by 6 global collaborators. The sample metadata nearly always contained a de-identified subject ID, COVID-19 status, age in years and sex. Where available, HLA class I and class II types were taken from metadata supplied by the sample provider and were not determined by assay-based typing.

There are 16 amino acids in the CDR3, from cysteine to phenylalanine inclusive. CDR3 DNA only is kept here, 48 bases in frame from base 1. The germline V gene (reference sequence) gives CDR1 as SSHAT and CDR2 as FNYEAQ. In the prospective study, participants were 18 to 89 years old, resided in about two dozen geographic areas of the United States, and were enrolled through a virtual design. In the prospective study, participants were assigned to cohorts based on the clinical history participants reported in a screening survey and a study questionnaire. ImmuneRACE Cohort 3 recovered participants were defined by two consecutive negative NP/OP PCR tests, healthcare professional clearance, or symptom resolution. In the prospective study, mobile phlebotomists collected whole blood, serum and a nasopharyngeal or oropharyngeal swab from each participant. Participants in the prospective study had the option to provide additional blood draws and questionnaires over an approximately 2-month period. Blood samples from the prospective study were shipped frozen or at room temperature prior to DNA extraction.

TCRbeta CDR3 regions were amplified from genomic DNA by means of the immunoSEQ Assay, a bias-controlled multiplex PCR. Per the original workflow: The number of nucleated cells in each sample was estimated by amplification of reference gene primers within the assay. To quantify the absolute abundance of each unique TCRbeta CDR3 rearrangement, sequence reads were collapsed and filtered. For each sample, productive Simpson clonality was calculated as the square root of Simpson's diversity index over productive rearrangements. Here the immuneACCESS table is served through TCRdb, limited to in-frame sequences with V and J called. Missing clones are a known gap in these copies; in checked studies unresolved V genes cover under half, and the rest lacks a known reason. That table furnishes V, J and clone size, whereas the DNA furnished D and trimming. The sample table records 250,000 or so clones; 70% to 90% of these occur just once. The leading ten clones occupy about 10% of the sample.

Comments on this clone: Its antigen is currently not known. A read error may account for a junction end that differs from germline.

The paper's findings and limits, for the study overall: The quantity of clinical and demographic metadata differed by source and by participant and was supplied without curation.

This receptor was taken from a man aged 30-40 years who had recovered from COVID-19. Material for sequencing was PBMCs or T cells enriched from blood (not recorded which). The chain joins TRBV7-7 to TRBJ1-4; 8 bases in the middle match TRBD1. The CDR3: CASSRPTGGTNEKLFF. At the DNA level, the sequence is TGTGCTAGCAGCCGTCCCACAGGGGGAACTAATGAAAAACTGTTTTTT.